Presented here are 9 T cell receptor beta chains from one specimen sequenced in a study of shared clonotypes between healthy human individuals. Sequencing was performed with immunoSEQ multiplex PCR; in TCRdb, only in-frame clones are kept and a portion is missing. The sample lists some 1,400,000 clones; roughly 96% were seen once. The source material was naive CD4+ T cells sorted from blood. Sample subset: CD45RA+ positively selected. The receptors stem from a man aged 25-45 years in good health.

This chain connects TRBV6-4 to TRBJ2-3; D ambiguous. Deletions cut 2 bases from V and 2 bases from J, with 5 bases between. Per the germline V gene, CDR1 is MRHNA and CDR2 is SNTAGT. This CDR3 comprises 13 residues. The CDR3 coding sequence is TGTGCCAGCAGTGACAGACTCACAGATACGCAGTATTTT. Translation gives CASSDRLTDTQYF.

J is TRBJ2-1 and V is TRBV5-5, with 7 bases matching TRBD1. Germline CDR1 and CDR2: SGHKS and YYEKEE (reference sequence). The CDR3 length is 14 residues. Trimming removed 0 bases from V and 4 bases from J; junction bases left unmatched: 1. The CDR3 sequence: CASSLDRGYNEQFF. CDR3 DNA sequence: TGTGCCAGCAGCTTGGACAGGGGATACAATGAGCAGTTCTTC.

This clone was counted a single time. The junction differs from germline at one of its ends, possibly a read error. The CDR3 sequence: CASSLTRRETQYF. As DNA, the CDR3 is TGTGCCAGCAGCCTAACCCGACGGGAGACCCAGTACTTC. The V call is TRBV7-3, the J call TRBJ2-5; D is uncertain. Germline CDR1 reads SGHTA; CDR2 reads FQGTGA. The CDR3 runs 13 residues.

The gene calls are TRBV6-1 and TRBJ1-2; D uncertain. Per the germline V gene, CDR1 is MNHNS and CDR2 is SASEGT. The CDR3 spans 15 residues. V dropped 6 bases and J dropped 4 bases, with 18 bases sitting between them. The CDR3 spells CASSKGMGSAYGYTF. CDR3 nucleotides: TGTGCCAGCAGCAAAGGGATGGGTTCGGCCTATGGCTACACCTTC.

This chain joins TRBV5-4 and TRBJ2-3; 8 positions match TRBD2. V shed 1 base and J 0 bases; nucleotides not matched to a gene: 10. In germline, CDR1 is SGHNT, CDR2 YYREEE (reference sequence). The CDR3 is 18 amino acids. CDR3 in DNA: TGTGCCAGCAGCTTGAAACTAGCGGTTGGAAGGAGCACAGATACGCAGTATTTT. The encoded protein is CASSLKLAVGRSTDTQYF.

The chain combines TRBV6-1 with TRBJ1-5, with 9 bases matching TRBD1. The CDR3 covers 15 residues. Germline V gene data show CDR1 as MNHNS and CDR2 as SASEGT. J was trimmed by 3 bases and V by 8 bases; bases with no gene match: 8. The DNA of the CDR3 is TGTGCCAGCGGACCCGGGACAGGGCCCAATCAGCCCCAGCATTTT. Its translation: CASGPGTGPNQPQHF.

CDR3 sequence: CASSESTSGNDKGQFF. CDR3 DNA sequence: TGCGCCAGCAGTGAGTCGACTAGCGGAAACGATAAAGGGCAGTTCTTC. The chain has TRBV10-1 and TRBJ2-1; 9 bases line up with TRBD2. The CDR3 runs to 16 residues. Losses at the gene ends were 0 bases for V and 12 bases for J; bases not matched to a gene: 12. Germline V CDR1 and CDR2: WNHNN, SYGVQD (reference sequence).

The chain joins TRBV4-1 to TRBJ1-2; the match to TRBD1 covers 8 bases. This CDR3 spans 16 amino acids. J was trimmed by 6 bases and V by 3 bases; bases with no gene match: 12. Germline CDR1 is MGHRA and CDR2 is YSYEKL. The CDR3 DNA reads TGCGCCAGCAGCCACCCCCCGGAGCGCAGGGGGCATGGCTACACCTTC. This translates into CASSHPPERRGHGYTF.

As regards this clone: Other DNA variants within this sample encode the same CDR3. Written as DNA, the CDR3 is TGTGCCAGCAGCTTAGCAGGAGGGAATGAGCAGTTCTTC. This codes for CASSLAGGNEQFF. The chain links TRBV7-9 to TRBJ2-1; TRBD2 might be the D (6 bases). CDR3 length equals 13 residues. Germline-derived CDR1 and CDR2 are SEHNR and FQNEAQ (reference sequence). Trimming took off 0 bases at V and 7 bases at J, with 7 bases between the two ends.